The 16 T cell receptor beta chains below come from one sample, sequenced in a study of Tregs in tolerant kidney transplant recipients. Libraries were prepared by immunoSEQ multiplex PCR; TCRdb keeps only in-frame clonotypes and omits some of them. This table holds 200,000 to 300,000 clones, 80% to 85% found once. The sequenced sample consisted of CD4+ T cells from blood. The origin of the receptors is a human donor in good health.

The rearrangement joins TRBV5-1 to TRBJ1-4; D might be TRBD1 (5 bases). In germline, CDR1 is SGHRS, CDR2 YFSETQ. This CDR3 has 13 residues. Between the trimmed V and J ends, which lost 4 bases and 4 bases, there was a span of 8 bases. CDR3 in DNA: TGCGCCAGCAGCCCCGGGGGTAATGAAAAACTGTTTTTT. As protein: CASSPGGNEKLFF.

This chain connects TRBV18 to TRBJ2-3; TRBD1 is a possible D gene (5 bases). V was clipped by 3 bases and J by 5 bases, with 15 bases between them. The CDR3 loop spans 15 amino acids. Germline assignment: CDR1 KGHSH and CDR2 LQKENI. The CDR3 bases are TGTGCCAGCTCACCGGACATAGGTGCCGTAGATACGCAGTATTTT. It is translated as CASSPDIGAVDTQYF.

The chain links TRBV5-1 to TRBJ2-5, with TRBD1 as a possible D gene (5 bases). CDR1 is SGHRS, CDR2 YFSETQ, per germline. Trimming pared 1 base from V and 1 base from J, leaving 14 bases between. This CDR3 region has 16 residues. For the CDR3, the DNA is TGCGCCAGCAGCTTGATACCAGGGTCAATCCAAGAGACCCAGTACTTC. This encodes CASSLIPGSIQETQYF.

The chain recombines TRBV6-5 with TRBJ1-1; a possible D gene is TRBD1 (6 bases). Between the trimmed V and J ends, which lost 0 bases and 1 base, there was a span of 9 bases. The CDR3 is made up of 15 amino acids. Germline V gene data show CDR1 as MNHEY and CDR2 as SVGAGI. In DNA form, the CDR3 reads TGTGCCAGCAGTTACTCTAACAGGGCGAACACTGAAGCTTTCTTT. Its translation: CASSYSNRANTEAFF.

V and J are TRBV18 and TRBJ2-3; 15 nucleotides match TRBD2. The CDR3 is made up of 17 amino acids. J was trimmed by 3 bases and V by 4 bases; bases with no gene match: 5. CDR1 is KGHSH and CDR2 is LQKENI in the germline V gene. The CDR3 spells CASSLAGLAGGTDTQYF. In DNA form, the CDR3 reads TGTGCCAGCTCACTCGCGGGACTAGCGGGAGGTACAGATACGCAGTATTTT.

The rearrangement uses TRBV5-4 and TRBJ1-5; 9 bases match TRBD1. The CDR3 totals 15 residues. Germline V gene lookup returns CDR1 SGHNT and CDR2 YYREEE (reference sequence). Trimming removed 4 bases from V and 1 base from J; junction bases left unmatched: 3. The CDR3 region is CASSEDRGSNQPQHF. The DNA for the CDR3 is TGTGCCAGCAGCGAGGACAGGGGAAGCAATCAGCCCCAGCATTTT.

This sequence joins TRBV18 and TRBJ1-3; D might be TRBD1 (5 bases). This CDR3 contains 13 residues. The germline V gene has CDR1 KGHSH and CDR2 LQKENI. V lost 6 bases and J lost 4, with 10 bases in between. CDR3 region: CASSDSPGNTIYF. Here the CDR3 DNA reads TGTGCCAGCTCCGACAGCCCGGGAAACACCATATATTTT.

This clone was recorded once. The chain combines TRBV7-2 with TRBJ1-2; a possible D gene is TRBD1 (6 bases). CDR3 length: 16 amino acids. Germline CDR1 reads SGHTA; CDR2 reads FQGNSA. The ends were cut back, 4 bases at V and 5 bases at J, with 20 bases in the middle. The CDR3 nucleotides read TGTGCCAGCAGCTGGGACAAGGAGTGGATTTGGTATGGCTACACCTTC. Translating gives CASSWDKEWIWYGYTF.

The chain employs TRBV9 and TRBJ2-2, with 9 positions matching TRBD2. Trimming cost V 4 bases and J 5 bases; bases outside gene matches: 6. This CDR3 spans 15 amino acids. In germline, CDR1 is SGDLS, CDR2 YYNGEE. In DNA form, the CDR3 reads TGTGCCAGCAGCTCGGGACTAGCAGCGACCGGGGAGCTGTTTTTT. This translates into CASSSGLAATGELFF.

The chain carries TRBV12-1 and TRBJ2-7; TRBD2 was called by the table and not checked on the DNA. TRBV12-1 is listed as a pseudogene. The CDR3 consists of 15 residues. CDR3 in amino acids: CASSFVGGGDYEQYF. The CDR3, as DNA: TGTGCCAGCAGCTTTGTGGGCGGGGGGGACTACGAGCAGTACTTC.

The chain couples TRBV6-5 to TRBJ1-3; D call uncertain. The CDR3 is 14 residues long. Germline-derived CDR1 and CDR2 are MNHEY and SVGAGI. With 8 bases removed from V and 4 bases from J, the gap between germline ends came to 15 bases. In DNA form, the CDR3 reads TGTGCCAGCCTAGCTGGGCTCCCAGGAAACACCATATATTTT. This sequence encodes CASLAGLPGNTIYF.

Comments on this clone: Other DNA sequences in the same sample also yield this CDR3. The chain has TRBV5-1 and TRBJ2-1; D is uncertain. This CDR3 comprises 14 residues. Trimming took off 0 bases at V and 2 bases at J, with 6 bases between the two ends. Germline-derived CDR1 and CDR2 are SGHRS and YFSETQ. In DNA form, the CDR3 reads TGCGCCAGCAGCTTGGAACAGCCCTACAATGAGCAGTTCTTC. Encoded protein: CASSLEQPYNEQFF.

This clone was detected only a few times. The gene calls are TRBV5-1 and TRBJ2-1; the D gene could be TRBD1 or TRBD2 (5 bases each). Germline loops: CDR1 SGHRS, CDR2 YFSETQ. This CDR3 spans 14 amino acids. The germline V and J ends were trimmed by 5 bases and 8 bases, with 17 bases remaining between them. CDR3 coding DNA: TGCGCCAGCAGTGCGGCTAGGGGTAGCGATGAGCAGTTCTTC. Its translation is CASSAARGSDEQFF. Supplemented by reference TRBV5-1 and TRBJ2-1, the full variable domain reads KAGVTQTPRYLIKTRGQQVTLSCSPISGHRSVSWYQQTPGQGLQFLFEYFSETQRNKGNFPGRFSGRQFSNSRSEMNVSTLELGDSALYLCASSAARGSDEQFFGPGTRLTVL.

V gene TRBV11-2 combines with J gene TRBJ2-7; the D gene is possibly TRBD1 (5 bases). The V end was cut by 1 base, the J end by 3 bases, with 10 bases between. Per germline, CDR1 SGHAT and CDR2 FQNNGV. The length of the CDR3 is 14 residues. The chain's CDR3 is CASSLGQTVYEQYF. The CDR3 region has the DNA TGTGCCAGCAGCTTAGGACAGACCGTCTACGAGCAGTACTTC.

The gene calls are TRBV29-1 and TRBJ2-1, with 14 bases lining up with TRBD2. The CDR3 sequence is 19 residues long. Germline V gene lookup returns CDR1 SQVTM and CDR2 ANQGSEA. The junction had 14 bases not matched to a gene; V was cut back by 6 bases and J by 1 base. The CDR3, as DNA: TGCAGCGTCGGATTATCCGGGACTAGCGGGAGTGGGTCCTACAATGAGCAGTTCTTC. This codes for CSVGLSGTSGSGSYNEQFF.

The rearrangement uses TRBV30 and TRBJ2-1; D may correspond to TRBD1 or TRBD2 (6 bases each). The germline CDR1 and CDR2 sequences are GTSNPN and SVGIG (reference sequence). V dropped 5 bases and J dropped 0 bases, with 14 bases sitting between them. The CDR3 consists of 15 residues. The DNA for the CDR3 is TGTGCCTGGGGAGGGACATTAAGCTCCTACAATGAGCAGTTCTTC. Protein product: CAWGGTLSSYNEQFF.